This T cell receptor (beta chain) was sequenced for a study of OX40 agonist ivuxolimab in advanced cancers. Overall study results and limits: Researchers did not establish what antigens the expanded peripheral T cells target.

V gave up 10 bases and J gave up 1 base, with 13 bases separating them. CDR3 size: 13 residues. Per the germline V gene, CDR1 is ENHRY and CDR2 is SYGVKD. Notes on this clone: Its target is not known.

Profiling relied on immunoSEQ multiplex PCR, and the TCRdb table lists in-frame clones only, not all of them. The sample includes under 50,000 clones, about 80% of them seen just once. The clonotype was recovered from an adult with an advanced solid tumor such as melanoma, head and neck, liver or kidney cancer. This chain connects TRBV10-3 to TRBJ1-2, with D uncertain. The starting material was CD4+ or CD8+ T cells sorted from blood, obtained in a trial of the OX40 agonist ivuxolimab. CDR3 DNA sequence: TGTGCCACCACCCAGGACCTTAACTATGGCTACACCTTC. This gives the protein CATTQDLNYGYTF.